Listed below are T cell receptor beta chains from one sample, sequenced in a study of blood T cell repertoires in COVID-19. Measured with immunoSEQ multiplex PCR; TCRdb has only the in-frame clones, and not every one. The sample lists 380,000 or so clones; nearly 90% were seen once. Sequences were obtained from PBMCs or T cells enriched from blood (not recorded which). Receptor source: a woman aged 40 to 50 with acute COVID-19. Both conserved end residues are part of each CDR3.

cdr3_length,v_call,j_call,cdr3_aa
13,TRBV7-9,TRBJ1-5,CASSPSLNQPQHF
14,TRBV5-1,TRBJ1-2,CASSPQTENYGYTF
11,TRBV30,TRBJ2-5,CAWSPLETQYF
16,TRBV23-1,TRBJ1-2,CASSQSRAGASYGYTF
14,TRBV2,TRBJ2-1,CASRRLAGENEQFF
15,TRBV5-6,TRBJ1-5,CASSLGQGYNQPQHF
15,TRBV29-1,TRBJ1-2,CSVEDLGQGAGGYTF
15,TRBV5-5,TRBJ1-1,CASSPTGTGITEAFF
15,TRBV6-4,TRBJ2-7,CASSDRGIHSYEQYF
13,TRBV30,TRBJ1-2,CAWSPLGRGGYTF
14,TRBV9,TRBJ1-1,CASSGVGTHTEAFF
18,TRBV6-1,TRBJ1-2,CASSAQPRPQGLSRGYTF
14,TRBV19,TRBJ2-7,CASSRGQVEDEQYF
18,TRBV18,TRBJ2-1,CASSPRASVGATNNEQFF
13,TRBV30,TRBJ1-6,CACYPIENSPLHF
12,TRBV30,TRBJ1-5,CAVRIGNQPQHF
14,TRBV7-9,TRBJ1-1,CASSSDRQNTEAFF
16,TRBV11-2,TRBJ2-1,CASSLVLSQGRDEQFF
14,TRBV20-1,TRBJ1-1,CSASRYGGNTEAFF
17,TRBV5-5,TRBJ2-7,CASSFHTPGQKSYEQYF
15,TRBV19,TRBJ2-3,CASSLLALSSDTQYF
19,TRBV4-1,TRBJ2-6,CASSQTPLGVPSGANVLTF
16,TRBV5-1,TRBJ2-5,CASSAGQGVLVETQYF
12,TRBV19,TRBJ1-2,CASSMTLYGYTF
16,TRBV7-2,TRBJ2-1,CASSSPKGILYNEQFF
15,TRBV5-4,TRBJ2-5,CASSLRTSGGHGLDF
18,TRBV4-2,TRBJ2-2,CASSQALSRTPNTGELFF
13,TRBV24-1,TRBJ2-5,CATSEYREGTQYF
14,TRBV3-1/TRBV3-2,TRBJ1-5,CASKPGQGAQPQHF
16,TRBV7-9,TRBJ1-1,CASSLGTGQRDTEAFF
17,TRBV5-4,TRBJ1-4,CASSLAGQGAANEKLFF
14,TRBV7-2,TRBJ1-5,CASSTGTGNQPQHF